This entry concerns a single T cell receptor (beta chain). Its antigen remains unidentified. The data were taken from a study of cytomegalovirus exposure and HLA in healthy donors. About the research overall: The 120 validation repertoires, a later analysis reported, used the same platform as the 550 to 700 repertoires from the first cohort. Study findings and constraints: The listing of about 150 TCR beta chains classed them as cytomegalovirus-associated. Reports showed the classifier diagnosing cytomegalovirus status with high specificity and sensitivity.

The method was immunoSEQ multiplex PCR; TCRdb's version includes in-frame clones alone and lacks a portion of them. Among about 140,000 clones, roughly nine tenths were seen once, and the ten largest hold roughly 3%. An approximately 130-subject validation cohort, separate from the 666-subject first cohort, supplied the donors. The CDR3 totals 15 residues. Between the trimmed V and J ends, which lost 6 bases and 2 bases, there was a span of 13 bases. CDR1 and CDR2 from the germline V gene are MDHEN and SYDVKM. The rearrangement joins TRBV28 to TRBJ1-4, with D maybe TRBD1 (6 bases). The sequenced sample consisted of PBMCs. The origin of this receptor is a man aged 18 to 29 in good health and CMV-seronegative. In DNA form, the CDR3 reads TGTGCCAGCAGACGAACAGGGTACACTAATGAAAAACTGTTTTTT. Its translation: CASRRTGYTNEKLFF.